The present T cell receptor (beta chain) was sequenced within a study of OX40 agonist ivuxolimab in advanced cancers. Study information: Mean age about 60 years, range about 23 to 80; roughly 82% male.

The CDR3 sequence is 13 residues long. Germline assignment: CDR1 SGDLS and CDR2 YYNGEE. V lost 0 bases and J lost 7, with 8 bases in between. Libraries were prepared by immunoSEQ multiplex PCR; TCRdb keeps only in-frame clonotypes and omits some of them. This table has about 50,000 clones, around 87% appearing once. The clonotype comes from an adult with an advanced solid tumor such as melanoma, head and neck, liver or kidney cancer. The material sequenced was CD4+ or CD8+ T cells sorted from blood, taken in a trial of the OX40 agonist ivuxolimab. The chain combines TRBV9 with TRBJ2-1; D is unresolved. CDR3 loop: CASSVAYGNEQFF. DNA for the CDR3: TGTGCCAGCAGCGTAGCTTACGGAAATGAGCAGTTCTTC. Full variable domain (rest looked up from reference TRBV9 and TRBJ2-1): DSGVTQTPKHLITATGQRVTLRCSPRSGDLSVYWYQQSLDQGLQFLIQYYNGEERAKGNILERFSAQQFPDLHSELNLSSLELGDSALYFCASSVAYGNEQFFGPGTRLTVL.